This T cell receptor (beta chain) appears in the sequencing data of a study of blood T cell repertoires in COVID-19. TCRdb's table, derived via immunoSEQ multiplex PCR, lists solely in-frame clones and lacks some. The sample contains 100,000 or so clones, 80% to 90% of which appear only once. With 0 bases removed from V and 6 bases from J, the gap between germline ends came to 15 bases. Germline assignment: CDR1 LNHNV and CDR2 YYDKDF (reference sequence). The CDR3 loop spans 16 amino acids. This clone was picked up a small number of times. The sequenced sample was peripheral blood. This chain connects TRBV15 to TRBJ1-5; a possible D gene is TRBD1 (5 bases). The origin of this receptor is a man in his sixties with acute or convalescent COVID-19. CDR3: CATSRDLAGLSQPQHF. The CDR3 nucleotides are TGTGCCACCAGCAGAGATCTCGCAGGGCTCTCTCAGCCCCAGCATTTT.